The next 13 T cell receptor beta chains were all read from a single sample in a study of blood T cell repertoires in COVID-19. Clones were sequenced by immunoSEQ multiplex PCR, and TCRdb holds only the in-frame ones, with some missing. The profile shows 90,000 to 130,000 clones, approximately 78% of them singletons. The sample was peripheral blood. Every receptor here comes from a man in his sixties or seventies with acute or convalescent COVID-19.

The genes are TRBV24-1 and TRBJ2-1; the D is unclear. V was cut by 10 bases and J by 1 base, with 4 bases left in between. The germline V gene encodes CDR1 KGHDR and CDR2 SFDVKD. CDR3 length: 11 residues. The CDR3 sequence: CATTSYNEQFF. The DNA for the CDR3 is TGTGCCACTACTTCCTACAATGAGCAGTTCTTC.

This chain uses TRBV10-2 with TRBJ1-6; TRBD1 might be the D (6 bases). This CDR3 is built from 15 residues. Per the germline V gene, CDR1 is WSHSY and CDR2 is SAAADI. Trimming took off 4 bases at V and 3 bases at J, with 10 bases between the two ends. This CDR3 reads CASSGTEDYNSPLHF. The CDR3 coding sequence is TGCGCCAGCAGTGGGACAGAGGACTATAATTCACCCCTCCACTTT.

The rearrangement links TRBV28 to TRBJ1-5; weak D call: TRBD1 (6 bases). The CDR3 has 15 amino acids. The V gene's germline CDR1 is MDHEN and CDR2 SYDVKM. V was trimmed by 2 bases and J by 2 bases, leaving 10 bases between them. The CDR3 here is CASSLAQGGNQPQHF. CDR3 DNA: TGTGCCAGCAGTTTAGCACAGGGAGGCAATCAGCCCCAGCATTTT.

This clone is a singleton in its sample. The rearrangement joins TRBV6-6 to TRBJ1-2, with D possibly matching TRBD1 (6 bases). Germline V gene data show CDR1 as MNHNY and CDR2 as SVGAGI (reference sequence). The CDR3 totals 20 residues. Trimming pared 5 bases from V and 3 bases from J, leaving 31 bases between. The DNA of the CDR3 is TGTGCCAGCAGTCCCCCGCTAGCAGGGGCGTTACAAGGGATCGACTATGGCTACACCTTC. Amino acid sequence: CASSPPLAGALQGIDYGYTF.

The CDR3 nucleotides are TGTGCCAGCCGAAACGAGGGTAACTATGGCTACACCTTC. Translation gives CASRNEGNYGYTF. The genes are TRBV28 and TRBJ1-2, with D hard to call. V gave up 8 bases and J gave up 1 base, with 11 bases separating them. The CDR3 length is 13 residues. CDR1 is MDHEN, CDR2 SYDVKM, per germline.

This clone was detected only a few times. V and J are TRBV23-1 and TRBJ1-2; TRBD1 is a possible D gene (5 bases). TRBV23-1 falls under the ORF class, with uncertain function. This CDR3 is 18 amino acids long. The V gene lost 1 base and the J gene lost 0 bases, with 18 bases spanning the gap. The CDR3 loop is CASSQFVGQAITNYGYTF. As DNA, the CDR3 is TGCGCCAGCAGTCAATTCGTCGGACAAGCTATCACTAACTATGGCTACACCTTC.

The chain recombines TRBV6-1 with TRBJ2-2, with a possible D match to TRBD2 (5 bases). V lost 3 bases and J 7 bases, leaving 15 bases between the germline ends. The CDR3 totals 15 residues. Germline CDR1 is MNHNS and CDR2 is SASEGT. CDR3 sequence (DNA): TGTGCCAGCAGTGACGGGGTGGTAGCGATCGGGGAGCTGTTTTTT. Protein: CASSDGVVAIGELFF.

The V and J genes are TRBV19 and TRBJ1-2; D not resolved. Germline V gives CDR1 LNHDA, CDR2 SQIVND (reference sequence). V lost 4 bases and J lost 3, with 6 bases in between. CDR3 length equals 12 residues. In DNA form, the CDR3 reads TGTGCCAGTAGTAAACGGGACTATGGCTACACCTTC. Protein: CASSKRDYGYTF.

A few counts support this clone. CDR3 region: CASSLTPGGPNTGELFF. Here the CDR3 DNA reads TGTGCCAGCAGCCTCACACCCGGAGGGCCGAACACCGGGGAGCTGTTTTTT. The chain has TRBV7-3 and TRBJ2-2; TRBD2 might be the D (6 bases). Trimming removed 5 bases from V and 0 bases from J, with 16 bases in between. CDR1 is SGHTA, CDR2 FQGTGA, per germline. This CDR3 region has 17 residues.

The chain links TRBV7-9 to TRBJ2-2; TRBD1 agrees at 8 bases. In germline, CDR1 is SEHNR, CDR2 FQNEAQ (reference sequence). There are 16 residues in the CDR3. Unmatched junction bases numbered 10, after V lost 4 bases and J lost 6 bases. The CDR3 DNA follows: TGTGCCAGCAGCTCCGTGACAGGGGAGATCGCCGGGGAGCTGTTTTTT. It codes for CASSSVTGEIAGELFF.

This rearrangement joins TRBV5-4 to TRBJ2-7; TRBD1 matches 7 bases. Germline V CDR1 and CDR2: SGHNT, YYREEE (reference sequence). The CDR3 is made up of 16 amino acids. The V gene end was trimmed by 0 bases and the J gene end by 1 base; junction bases not matched to a gene: 7. The DNA of the CDR3 is TGTGCCAGCAGCTTGGCCGATGACAGGGATTCCTACGAGCAGTACTTC. Its translation: CASSLADDRDSYEQYF.

The chain carries TRBV27 and TRBJ1-5; a weak D match, TRBD1 (6 bases). V lost 6 bases to trimming and J lost 0 bases, with 18 bases between them. The CDR3 is 17 amino acids. Per germline, CDR1 MNHEY and CDR2 SMNVEV (reference sequence). The CDR3 sequence is CASRSVKQGDSNQPQHF. CDR3 sequence (DNA): TGTGCCAGCAGGTCCGTTAAACAGGGAGATAGCAATCAGCCCCAGCATTTT.

This chain joins TRBV5-1 and TRBJ2-3; 15 nucleotides agree with TRBD2. CDR1 and CDR2 from the germline V gene are SGHRS and YFSETQ. CDR3 length equals 18 residues. J was trimmed by 4 bases and V by 0 bases; bases with no gene match: 6. The CDR3, as DNA: TGCGCCAGCAGCTTGGGGACTAGCGGGAGGGCCTTTTCAGATACGCAGTATTTT. Amino acids: CASSLGTSGRAFSDTQYF.